This TCR beta chain is drawn from a study of shared clonotypes between healthy human individuals. General observations from the study: Memory subsets generally showed lower estimated richness than naive subsets.

The length of the CDR3 is 15 residues. The J segment lost 6 bases and the V segment lost 7 bases, leaving 7 bases of the junction unmatched. CDR1 is MNHEY and CDR2 is SVGAGI in the germline V gene. Clones were read by immunoSEQ multiplex PCR, and TCRdb kept only the in-frame ones, dropping some. The sample lists millions of clones; approximately 95% were seen once. This clone was observed once. Its antigen is as yet unknown. Sequenced input: naive CD4+ T cells sorted from blood. Described subset: CD45RA+ positively selected. This clonotype was obtained from a man younger than 35 in good health. The chain joins TRBV6-5 to TRBJ2-7; 15 positions match TRBD2. The CDR3 reads CASTSPGLAGGEQYF. Here the CDR3 DNA reads TGTGCCAGCACTAGCCCGGGACTAGCGGGAGGCGAGCAGTACTTC.